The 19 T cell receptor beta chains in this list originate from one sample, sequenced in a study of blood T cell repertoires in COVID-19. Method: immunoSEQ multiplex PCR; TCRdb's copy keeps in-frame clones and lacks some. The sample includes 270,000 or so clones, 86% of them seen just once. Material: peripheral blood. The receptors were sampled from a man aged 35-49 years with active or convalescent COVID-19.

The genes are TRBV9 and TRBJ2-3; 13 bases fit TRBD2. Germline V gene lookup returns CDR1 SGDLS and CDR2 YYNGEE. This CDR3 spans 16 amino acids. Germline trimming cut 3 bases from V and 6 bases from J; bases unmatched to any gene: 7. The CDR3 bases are TGTGCCAGCAGCGACAAAACTAGCGGGGGGGCGGATACGCAGTATTTT. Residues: CASSDKTSGGADTQYF.

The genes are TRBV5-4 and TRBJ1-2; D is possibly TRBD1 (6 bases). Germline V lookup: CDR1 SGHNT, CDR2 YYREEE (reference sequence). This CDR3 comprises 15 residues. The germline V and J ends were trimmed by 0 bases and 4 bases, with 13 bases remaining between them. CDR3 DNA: TGTGCCAGCAGCTTGGGGGGACAAGATACCTATGGCTACACCTTC. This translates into CASSLGGQDTYGYTF.

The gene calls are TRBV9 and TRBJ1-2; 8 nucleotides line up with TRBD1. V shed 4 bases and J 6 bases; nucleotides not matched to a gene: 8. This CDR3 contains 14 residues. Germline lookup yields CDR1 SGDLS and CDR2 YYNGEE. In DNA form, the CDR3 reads TGTGCCAGCAGCCCAGGGGGCTTTCTCGATGGCTACACCTTC. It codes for CASSPGGFLDGYTF.

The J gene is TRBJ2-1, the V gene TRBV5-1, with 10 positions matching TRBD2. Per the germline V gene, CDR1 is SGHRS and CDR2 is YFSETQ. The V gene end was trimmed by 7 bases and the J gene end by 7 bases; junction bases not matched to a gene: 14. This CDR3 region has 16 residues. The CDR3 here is CASRSPGLAGVNEQFF. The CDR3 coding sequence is TGCGCCAGCCGCTCCCCGGGGCTAGCGGGAGTTAATGAGCAGTTCTTC.

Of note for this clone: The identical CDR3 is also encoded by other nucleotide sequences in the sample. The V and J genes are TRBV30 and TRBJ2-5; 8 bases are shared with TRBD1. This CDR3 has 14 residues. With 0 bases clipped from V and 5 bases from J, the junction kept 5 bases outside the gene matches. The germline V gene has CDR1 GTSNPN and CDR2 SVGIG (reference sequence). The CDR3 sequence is CAWSVGQGRETQYF. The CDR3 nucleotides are TGTGCCTGGAGTGTCGGACAGGGCAGGGAGACCCAGTACTTC. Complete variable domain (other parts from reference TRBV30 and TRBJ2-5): SQTIHQWPATLVQPVGSPLSLECTVEGTSNPNLYWYRQAAGRGLQLLFYSVGIGQISSEVPQNLSASRPQDRQFILSSKKLLLSDSGFYLCAWSVGQGRETQYFGPGTRLLVL.

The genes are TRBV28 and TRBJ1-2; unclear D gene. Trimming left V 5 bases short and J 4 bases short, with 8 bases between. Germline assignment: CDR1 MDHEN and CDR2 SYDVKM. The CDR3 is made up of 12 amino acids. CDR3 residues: CASSRAGYGYTF. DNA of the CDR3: TGTGCCAGCAGTCGGGCGGGCTATGGCTACACCTTC.

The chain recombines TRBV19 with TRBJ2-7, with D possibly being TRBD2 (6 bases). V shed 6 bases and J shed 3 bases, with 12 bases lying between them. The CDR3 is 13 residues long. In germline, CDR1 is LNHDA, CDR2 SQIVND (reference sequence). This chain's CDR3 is CASSGSYYYEQYF. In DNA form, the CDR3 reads TGTGCCAGTAGCGGGAGCTACTACTACGAGCAGTACTTC.

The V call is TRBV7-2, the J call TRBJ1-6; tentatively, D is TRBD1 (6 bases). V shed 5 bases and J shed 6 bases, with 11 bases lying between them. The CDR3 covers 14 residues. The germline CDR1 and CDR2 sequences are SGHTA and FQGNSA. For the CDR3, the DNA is TGTGCCAGCAGCCAGGGACAAACTAATTCACCCCTCCACTTT. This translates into CASSQGQTNSPLHF.

CDR3 sequence reads: CASIDRGAEKLFF. In nucleotides, the CDR3 is TGTGCCAGCATAGACAGGGGGGCTGAAAAACTGTTTTTT. The chain links TRBV28 to TRBJ1-4, with 9 bases that match TRBD1. Trimming took 7 bases from V and 7 from J; bases not matched to a gene: 4. Germline assignment: CDR1 MDHEN and CDR2 SYDVKM. The CDR3 runs 13 residues.

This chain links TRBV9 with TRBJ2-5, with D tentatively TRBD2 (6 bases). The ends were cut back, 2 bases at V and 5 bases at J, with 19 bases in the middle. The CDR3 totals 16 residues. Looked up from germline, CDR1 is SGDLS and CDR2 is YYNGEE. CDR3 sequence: CASSVVAGRARETQYF. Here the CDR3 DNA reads TGTGCCAGCAGCGTCGTGGCGGGAAGGGCTCGGGAGACCCAGTACTTC.

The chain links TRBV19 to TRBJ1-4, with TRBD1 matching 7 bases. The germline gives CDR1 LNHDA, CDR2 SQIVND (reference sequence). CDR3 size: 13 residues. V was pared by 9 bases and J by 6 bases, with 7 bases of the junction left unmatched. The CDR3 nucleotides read TGTGCCAGCTCCGGGACAGCTGATGAAAAACTGTTTTTT. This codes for CASSGTADEKLFF.

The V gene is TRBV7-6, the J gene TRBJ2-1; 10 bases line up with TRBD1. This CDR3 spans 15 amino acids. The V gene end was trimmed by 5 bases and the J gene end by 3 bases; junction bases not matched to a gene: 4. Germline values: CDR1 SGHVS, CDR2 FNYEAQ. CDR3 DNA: TGTGCCAGCAGCGCCGGGACAGGGGACTACAATGAGCAGTTCTTC. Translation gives CASSAGTGDYNEQFF. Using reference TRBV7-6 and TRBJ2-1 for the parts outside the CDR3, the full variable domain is GAGVSQSPRYKVTKRGQDVALRCDPISGHVSLYWYRQALGQGPEFLTYFNYEAQQDKSGLPNDRFSAERPEGSISTLTIQRTEQRDSAMYRCASSAGTGDYNEQFFGPGTRLTVL.

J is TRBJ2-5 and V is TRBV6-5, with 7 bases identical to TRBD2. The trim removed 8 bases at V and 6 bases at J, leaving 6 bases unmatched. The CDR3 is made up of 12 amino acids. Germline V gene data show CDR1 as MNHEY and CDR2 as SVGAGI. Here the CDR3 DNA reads TGTGCCAGCGAGAGCGGGGCAAAGACCCAGTACTTC. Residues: CASESGAKTQYF.

The DNA for the CDR3 is TGTGCCAGCAGTCGGGAGGCGAGCTCTGGAAACACCATATATTTT. Amino acids: CASSREASSGNTIYF. This chain uses TRBV2 with TRBJ1-3; D is undetermined. V was shortened by 5 bases and J by 0 bases, with 11 bases between the two germline ends. The CDR3 is 15 amino acids. The germline V gene has CDR1 SNHLY and CDR2 FYNNEI. Full variable domain (outside the CDR3, taken from reference TRBV2 and TRBJ1-3): EPEVTQTPSHQVTQMGQEVILRCVPISNHLYFYWYRQILGQKVEFLVSFYNNEISEKSEIFDDQFSVERPDGSNFTLKIRSTKLEDSAMYFCASSREASSGNTIYFGEGSWLTVV.

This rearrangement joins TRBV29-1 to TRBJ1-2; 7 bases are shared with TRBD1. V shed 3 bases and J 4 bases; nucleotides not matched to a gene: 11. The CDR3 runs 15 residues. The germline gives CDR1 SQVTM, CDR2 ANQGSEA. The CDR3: CSVDQGGRAGYGYTF. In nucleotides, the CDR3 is TGCAGCGTTGACCAGGGGGGCAGGGCTGGCTATGGCTACACCTTC.

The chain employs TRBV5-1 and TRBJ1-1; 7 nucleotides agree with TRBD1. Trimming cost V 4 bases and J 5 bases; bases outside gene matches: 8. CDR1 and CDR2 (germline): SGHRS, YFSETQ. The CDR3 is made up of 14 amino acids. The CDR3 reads CASSPQTGMTEAFF. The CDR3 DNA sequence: TGCGCCAGCAGCCCACAGACAGGGATGACTGAAGCTTTCTTT.

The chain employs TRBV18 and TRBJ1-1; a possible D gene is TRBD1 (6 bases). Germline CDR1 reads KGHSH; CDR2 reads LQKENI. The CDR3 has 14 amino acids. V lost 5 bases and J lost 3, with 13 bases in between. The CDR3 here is CASSSQPGDTEAFF. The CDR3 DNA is TGTGCCAGCTCATCACAGCCAGGGGACACTGAAGCTTTCTTT.

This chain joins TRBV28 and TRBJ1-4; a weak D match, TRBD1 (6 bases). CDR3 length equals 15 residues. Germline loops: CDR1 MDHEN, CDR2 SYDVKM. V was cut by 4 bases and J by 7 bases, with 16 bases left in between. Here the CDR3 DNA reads TGTGCCAGCAGTTCCCCCAGGGGACCAGGTGAAAAACTGTTTTTT. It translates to CASSSPRGPGEKLFF. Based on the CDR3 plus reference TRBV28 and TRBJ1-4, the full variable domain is DVKVTQSSRYLVKRTGEKVFLECVQDMDHENMFWYRQDPGLGLRLIYFSYDVKMKEKGDIPEGYSVSREKKERFSLILESASTNQTSMYLCASSSPRGPGEKLFFGSGTQLSVL.

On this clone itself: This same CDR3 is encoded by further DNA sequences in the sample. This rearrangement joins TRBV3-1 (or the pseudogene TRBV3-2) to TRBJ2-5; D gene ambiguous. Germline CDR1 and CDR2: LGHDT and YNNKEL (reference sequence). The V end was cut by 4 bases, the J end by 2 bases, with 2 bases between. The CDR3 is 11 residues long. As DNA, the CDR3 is TGTGCCAGCAGCCTACAAGAGACCCAGTACTTC. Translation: CASSLQETQYF.